This T cell receptor (beta chain) was sequenced for a study of CD8+CD57+ T cells in acquired aplastic anemia. This CDR3 has 13 residues. The V end was cut by 7 bases, the J end by 8 bases, with 14 bases between. Both TCR beta VDJ combination and CDR3 sequence profiling were carried out. Genomic DNA was the template for this profiling. A single record per CDR3 protein comes from TCRdb applying MiXCR to the reads. The sample consists of hundreds of thousands of distinct CDR3 sequences, 55% to 70% of them appearing once. The sequence derives from a human donor in good health, serving as a control. The source material was sorted CD4+, CD8+, or CD8+CD57+ T cells (not recorded which) from PBMCs. The rearrangement links TRBV12-3 or TRBV12-4 to TRBJ2-2, with no clear D. The CDR3 loop is CASTHLGSGELFF. The CDR3 DNA sequence: TGTGCCAGCACCCACCTGGGGTCAGGGGAGCTGTTTTTT.